What follows are 16 T cell receptor beta chains derived from one specimen sequenced in a study of T cells in Graves' hyperthyroidism and ophthalmopathy. Amplified regions were TCR beta CDR3 sequences from RNA transcripts. The TCR CDR3 first-round RT-PCR relied on the HTBI primer set. In TCRdb, the multiplex PCR reads were re-called with MiXCR into one record per CDR3 protein. This table has fewer than 350,000 distinct CDR3 sequences, 15% appearing once. Sequencing used blood. The receptors were gathered from a woman aged 45-65 years with Graves' hyperthyroidism that later progressed to Graves' ophthalmopathy.

This clonotype was detected many times. V usage is TRBV10-3 and J usage is TRBJ2-6, with D possibly matching TRBD2 (6 bases). This CDR3 is 17 amino acids long. Per the germline V gene, CDR1 is ENHRY and CDR2 is SYGVKD. V shed 3 bases and J shed 0 bases, with 12 bases lying between them. CDR3 amino acids: CAISDRDGSSGANVLTF. Written as DNA, the CDR3 is TGTGCCATCAGTGATCGGGACGGGAGCTCTGGGGCCAACGTCCTGACTTTC.

This clonotype was recorded at least ten times. Here the CDR3 reads CSAGRQARGYTF. CDR3 coding DNA: TGCAGTGCTGGAAGACAGGCACGCGGCTACACCTTC. V gene TRBV20-1 combines with J gene TRBJ1-2, with TRBD1 as a possible D gene (6 bases). V lost 5 bases to trimming and J lost 8 bases, with 15 bases between them. The V gene's germline CDR1 is DFQATT and CDR2 SNEGSKA (reference sequence). The CDR3 is made up of 12 amino acids.

This clonotype was recorded many times. The rearrangement uses TRBV28 and TRBJ1-5; D is undetermined. CDR3 length: 14 residues. The V gene's germline CDR1 is MDHEN and CDR2 SYDVKM. Trimming took off 2 bases at V and 4 bases at J, with 9 bases between the two ends. CDR3: CASSLVGENQPQHF. CDR3 DNA sequence: TGTGCCAGCAGTTTAGTCGGGGAGAATCAGCCCCAGCATTTT.

This clonotype was counted many times. The CDR3 bases are TGTGCCAGCGGCCTCGGGACCTGGAACACTGAAGCTTTCTTT. This sequence encodes CASGLGTWNTEAFF. The rearrangement uses TRBV28 and TRBJ1-1, with D perhaps TRBD1 (5 bases). Germline loops: CDR1 MDHEN, CDR2 SYDVKM. V dropped 8 bases and J dropped 1 base, with 14 bases sitting between them. CDR3 length equals 14 residues.

This clonotype was counted a few times. The chain is built from TRBV4-1 and TRBJ1-2; TRBD1 agrees at 9 bases. The CDR3 sequence is 15 residues long. Unmatched junction bases numbered 7, after V lost 4 bases and J lost 4 bases. Germline loops: CDR1 MGHRA, CDR2 YSYEKL. The CDR3 sequence: CASSRTPGQGYGYTF. The CDR3 coding sequence is TGCGCCAGCAGCCGAACACCGGGACAGGGCTATGGCTACACCTTC.

This clonotype was seen repeatedly, ten times or more. The chain joins TRBV12-3 or TRBV12-4 to TRBJ2-7, with D possibly matching TRBD1 (6 bases). Trimming pared 6 bases from V and 6 bases from J, leaving 18 bases between. The CDR3 runs 14 residues. This CDR3 reads CASRRGSPGSEQYF. The CDR3 DNA sequence: TGTGCCAGCAGAAGGGGGAGTCCGGGAAGCGAGCAGTACTTC.

There are many counts of this clonotype. The chain links TRBV28 to TRBJ2-7; 7 bases are a match to TRBD2. Germline CDR1 is MDHEN and CDR2 is SYDVKM. The junction had 13 bases not matched to a gene; V was cut back by 2 bases and J by 6 bases. This CDR3 spans 16 amino acids. Written as DNA, the CDR3 is TGTGCCAGCAGTTTACTAGCAGGCGGGAGAAGGGGCGAGCAGTACTTC. Its translation: CASSLLAGGRRGEQYF.

This clonotype was seen only a few times. The chain uses TRBV5-1 and TRBJ1-2, with 7 bases aligning to TRBD1. The germline CDR1 and CDR2 sequences are SGHRS and YFSETQ. This CDR3 has 14 residues. Trimming took 1 base from V and 4 from J; bases not matched to a gene: 4. The CDR3 DNA reads as TGCGCCAGCAGCTTGCCAGGGGGATTCTATGGCTACACCTTC. Amino acid sequence: CASSLPGGFYGYTF. The whole variable domain, remainder taken from reference TRBV5-1 and TRBJ1-2, is KAGVTQTPRYLIKTRGQQVTLSCSPISGHRSVSWYQQTPGQGLQFLFEYFSETQRNKGNFPGRFSGRQFSNSRSEMNVSTLELGDSALYLCASSLPGGFYGYTFGSGTRLTVV.

This clonotype occurred many times. The chain has TRBV20-1 and TRBJ1-5, with 8 bases aligning to TRBD1. The V segment lost 4 bases and the J segment 7 bases; nucleotides outside the gene matches: 12. CDR1 is DFQATT, CDR2 SNEGSKA, per germline (reference sequence). The CDR3 contains 15 residues. CDR3 loop: CSANPRTGFGQPQHF. CDR3 in DNA: TGCAGTGCTAACCCCCGGACAGGGTTCGGGCAGCCCCAGCATTTT.

The gene calls are TRBV20-1 and TRBJ2-1; D not certain. Looked up from germline, CDR1 is DFQATT and CDR2 is SNEGSKA (reference sequence). CDR3 length: 12 amino acids. V lost 2 bases, J lost 5 bases, and 7 bases lay in between. The CDR3 loop reads CSARYTNNEQFF. The CDR3 DNA is TGCAGTGCTAGATATACAAACAATGAGCAGTTCTTC.

This clonotype was observed at least ten times. The chain combines TRBV11-2 with TRBJ2-5, with 9 bases identical to TRBD2. Germline-derived CDR1 and CDR2 are SGHAT and FQNNGV. Losses at the gene ends were 5 bases for V and 3 bases for J; bases not matched to a gene: 4. The CDR3 loop spans 14 amino acids. The CDR3 spells CASSEGLAEETQYF. The CDR3 nucleotides are TGTGCCAGCAGCGAGGGACTAGCAGAAGAGACCCAGTACTTC.

This clonotype was detected many times. The rearrangement links TRBV20-1 to TRBJ1-2, with a possible D match to TRBD1 (5 bases). Germline V gene data show CDR1 as DFQATT and CDR2 as SNEGSKA (reference sequence). The CDR3 spans 13 residues. Trimming removed 1 base at V and 8 bases at J, with 14 bases between. CDR3 residues: CSARGGTYLGYTF. CDR3 coding DNA: TGCAGTGCTAGAGGGGGGACGTATTTGGGCTACACCTTC.

This clonotype was observed at least ten times. The chain uses TRBV12-3 or TRBV12-4 and TRBJ1-5, with D perhaps matching TRBD1 (6 bases). This CDR3 comprises 14 residues. V was pared by 3 bases and J by 1 base, with 7 bases between. The CDR3 is CASSFQGSNQPQHF. CDR3 bases: TGTGCCAGCAGTTTCCAGGGGAGCAATCAGCCCCAGCATTTT.

This chain connects TRBV5-1 to TRBJ1-2; D is unclear. The CDR3 sequence is 14 residues long. Germline CDR1 SGHRS, CDR2 YFSETQ. With 2 bases removed from V and 4 bases from J, the gap between germline ends came to 12 bases. CDR3 region: CASSFQNPSYGYTF. DNA of the CDR3: TGCGCCAGCAGCTTTCAGAACCCCTCCTATGGCTACACCTTC.

This clonotype came up a few times. This chain links TRBV20-1 with TRBJ1-4; D unclear. Germline V lookup: CDR1 DFQATT, CDR2 SNEGSKA (reference sequence). The CDR3 is 15 amino acids. V lost 0 bases to trimming and J lost 7 bases, with 15 bases between them. The CDR3 DNA is TGCAGTGCTAGAGATCGAGGGCGAACTGGTGAAAAACTGTTTTTT. Its protein is CSARDRGRTGEKLFF.

This clonotype occurred many times. The chain joins TRBV6-1 to TRBJ2-3; TRBD1 is a possible D gene (5 bases). Trimming left V 2 bases short and J 3 bases short, with 12 bases between. The V gene's germline CDR1 is MNHNS and CDR2 SASEGT. The CDR3 spans 15 residues. The CDR3 nucleotides read TGTGCCAGCAGTGAACCCTACTCAGGGACAGATACGCAGTATTTT. It translates to CASSEPYSGTDTQYF.